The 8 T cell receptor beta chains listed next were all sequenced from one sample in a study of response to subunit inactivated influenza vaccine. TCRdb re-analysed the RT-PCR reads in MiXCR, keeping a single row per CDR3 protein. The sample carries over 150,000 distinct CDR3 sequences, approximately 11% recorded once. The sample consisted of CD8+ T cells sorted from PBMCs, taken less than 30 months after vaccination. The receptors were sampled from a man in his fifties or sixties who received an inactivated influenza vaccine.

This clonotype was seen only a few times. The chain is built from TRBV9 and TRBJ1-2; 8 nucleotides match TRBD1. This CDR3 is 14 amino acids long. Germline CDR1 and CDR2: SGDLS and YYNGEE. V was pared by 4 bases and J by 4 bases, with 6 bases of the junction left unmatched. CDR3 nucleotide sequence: TGTGCCAGCAGCACGACAGGGGCGGGCTATGGCTACACCTTC. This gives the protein CASSTTGAGYGYTF. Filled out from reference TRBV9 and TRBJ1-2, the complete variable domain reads DSGVTQTPKHLITATGQRVTLRCSPRSGDLSVYWYQQSLDQGLQFLIQYYNGEERAKGNILERFSAQQFPDLHSELNLSSLELGDSALYFCASSTTGAGYGYTFGSGTRLTVV.

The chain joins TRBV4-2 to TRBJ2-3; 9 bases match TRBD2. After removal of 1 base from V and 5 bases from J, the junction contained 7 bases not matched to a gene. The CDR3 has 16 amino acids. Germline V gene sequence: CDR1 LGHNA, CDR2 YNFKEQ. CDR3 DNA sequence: TGTGCCAGCAGCCAAGGGTGGAGCGGGGGGCGAGATACGCAGTATTTT. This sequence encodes CASSQGWSGGRDTQYF.

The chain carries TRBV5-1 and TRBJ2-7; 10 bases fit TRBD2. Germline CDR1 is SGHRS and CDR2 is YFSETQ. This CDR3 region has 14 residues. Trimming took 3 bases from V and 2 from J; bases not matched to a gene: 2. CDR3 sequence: CASSWTSGTYEQYF. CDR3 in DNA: TGCGCCAGCAGCTGGACTAGCGGTACCTACGAGCAGTACTTC.

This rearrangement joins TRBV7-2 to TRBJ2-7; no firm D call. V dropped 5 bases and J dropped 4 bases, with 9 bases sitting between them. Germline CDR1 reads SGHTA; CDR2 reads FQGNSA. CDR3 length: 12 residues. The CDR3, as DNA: TGTGCCAGCAGCCTGCACGATTACGAGCAGTACTTC. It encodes CASSLHDYEQYF.

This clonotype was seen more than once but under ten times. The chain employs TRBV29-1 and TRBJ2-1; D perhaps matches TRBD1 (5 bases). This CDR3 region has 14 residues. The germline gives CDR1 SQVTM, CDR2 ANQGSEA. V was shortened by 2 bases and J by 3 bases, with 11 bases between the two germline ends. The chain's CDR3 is CSVESGKGYNEQFF. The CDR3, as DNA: TGCAGCGTTGAATCAGGGAAGGGCTACAATGAGCAGTTCTTC.

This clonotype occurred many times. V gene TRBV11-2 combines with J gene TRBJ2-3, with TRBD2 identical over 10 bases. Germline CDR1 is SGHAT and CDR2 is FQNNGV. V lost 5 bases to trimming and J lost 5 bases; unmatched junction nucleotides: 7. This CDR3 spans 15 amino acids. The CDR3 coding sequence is TGTGCCAGCAGCACCCTAGCGGGAGTCATAGATACGCAGTATTTT. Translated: CASSTLAGVIDTQYF. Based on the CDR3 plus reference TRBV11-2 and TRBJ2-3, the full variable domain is EAGVAQSPRYKIIEKRQSVAFWCNPISGHATLYWYQQILGQGPKLLIQFQNNGVVDDSQLPKDRFSAERLKGVDSTLKIQPAKLEDSAVYLCASSTLAGVIDTQYFGPGTRLTVL.

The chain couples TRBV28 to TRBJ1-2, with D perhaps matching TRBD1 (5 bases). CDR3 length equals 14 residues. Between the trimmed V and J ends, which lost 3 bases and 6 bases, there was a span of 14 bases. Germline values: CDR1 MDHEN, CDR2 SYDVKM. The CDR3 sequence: CASSFPGRADGYTF. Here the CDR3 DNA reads TGTGCCAGCAGTTTCCCCGGCAGGGCCGATGGCTACACCTTC.

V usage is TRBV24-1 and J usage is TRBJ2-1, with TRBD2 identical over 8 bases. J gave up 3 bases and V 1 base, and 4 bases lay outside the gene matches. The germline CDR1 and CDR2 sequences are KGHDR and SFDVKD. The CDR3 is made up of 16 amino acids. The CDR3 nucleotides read TGTGCCACCAGTGATTTTAGCGGGACCCTCTACAATGAGCAGTTCTTC. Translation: CATSDFSGTLYNEQFF.